Below are 8 T cell receptor beta chains sequenced from a single sample in a study of shared clonotypes between healthy human individuals. Only in-frame clones appear in the TCRdb table, and some are missing; sequencing was by immunoSEQ multiplex PCR. The sample yields 600,000 to 750,000 clones, approximately 75% seen once. The specimen was memory CD4+ T cells sorted from blood. Documented subset: CD45RA-negative fraction. These receptors were obtained from a woman aged 25 to 45 in good health.

This clone was detected a few times. This sequence joins TRBV2 and TRBJ2-2; the D is unclear. Between the trimmed V and J ends, which lost 5 bases and 4 bases, there was a span of 11 bases. Germline V CDR1 and CDR2: SNHLY, FYNNEI. The CDR3 is made up of 14 amino acids. The CDR3, as DNA: TGTGCCAGCAGTACCCCGGGCGGCACCGGGGAGCTGTTTTTT. It yields the protein CASSTPGGTGELFF.

The rearrangement links TRBV9 to TRBJ2-1, with 12 positions matching TRBD2. J was trimmed by 5 bases and V by 0 bases; bases with no gene match: 12. There are 19 residues in the CDR3. CDR1 and CDR2 (germline): SGDLS, YYNGEE. The CDR3 bases are TGTGCCAGCAGCGTAGGGCTAGCGGGAGGGCTTCTCCCGAACAATGAGCAGTTCTTC. This sequence encodes CASSVGLAGGLLPNNEQFF.

The rearrangement joins TRBV28 to TRBJ2-6; D may be TRBD1 (5 bases). V was trimmed by 6 bases and J by 4 bases, leaving 16 bases between them. This CDR3 is 16 amino acids long. Germline values: CDR1 MDHEN, CDR2 SYDVKM. This CDR3 is CASSRVKGLGANVLTF. The CDR3 nucleotides read TGTGCCAGCAGCCGCGTTAAGGGGCTCGGGGCCAACGTCCTGACTTTC.

The CDR3 spells CASSYRTSGRGQNNEQFF. DNA of the CDR3: TGTGCCAGCAGCTACCGGACTAGCGGGAGGGGACAAAACAATGAGCAGTTCTTC. The J gene is TRBJ2-1, the V gene TRBV7-2; 15 nucleotides match TRBD2. This CDR3 is 18 amino acids long. The junction had 9 bases not matched to a gene; V was cut back by 4 bases and J by 5 bases. CDR1 is SGHTA and CDR2 is FQGNSA in the germline V gene.

This chain uses TRBV6-4 with TRBJ2-1; TRBD2 matches at 11 bases. CDR1 and CDR2 (germline): MRHNA, SNTAGT. CDR3 length: 19 amino acids. J gave up 2 bases and V 5 bases, and 14 bases lay outside the gene matches. This CDR3 reads CASSKTSGIKFQAYNEQFF. In DNA form, the CDR3 reads TGTGCCAGCAGTAAGACTAGCGGGATCAAATTTCAGGCCTACAATGAGCAGTTCTTC.

The gene calls are TRBV10-2 and TRBJ2-5; D perhaps matches TRBD2 (6 bases). The length of the CDR3 is 13 residues. With 4 bases removed from V and 4 bases from J, the gap between germline ends came to 10 bases. Germline V gene data show CDR1 as WSHSY and CDR2 as SAAADI. Here the CDR3 reads CASSGAGRETQYF. In DNA form, the CDR3 reads TGCGCCAGCAGTGGGGCCGGGAGAGAGACCCAGTACTTC.

The chain couples TRBV23-1 to TRBJ1-1; D unresolved. TRBV23-1 falls under the ORF class, with uncertain function. The CDR3 length is 11 residues. V was trimmed by 11 bases and J by 1 base, leaving 8 bases between them. The CDR3 sequence is CAHTTNTEAFF. The DNA for the CDR3 is TGCGCCCACACGACGAACACTGAAGCTTTCTTT.

The chain combines TRBV27 with TRBJ2-3; 12 bases align to TRBD2. Per the germline V gene, CDR1 is MNHEY and CDR2 is SMNVEV (reference sequence). CDR3 length equals 16 residues. V gave up 6 bases and J gave up 4 bases; unmatched junction bases: 8. In nucleotides, the CDR3 is TGTGCCAGCAGCCGTAGACTAGCGGGAGCTCCAGATACGCAGTATTTT. Protein product: CASSRRLAGAPDTQYF.